Listed here is a single TCR beta chain. This clone appeared once. Its antigen is still unknown. Relative to the germline gene, one junction end is altered; a read error may explain this. The CDR3 covers 14 residues, taking in both the cysteine and the phenylalanine. The read is trimmed to its CDR3 DNA, 42 bases read in frame from base 1. Sequences SGHTA (CDR1) and FQGNSA (CDR2) are obtained from the germline V gene. Using the deep immunoSEQ assay, TCR CDR3 regions were amplified from genomic DNA by multiplex PCR. Extracted genomic DNA from each cell subset was spread evenly across all wells of several immunoSEQ 96-well plates, with each plate serving as a replicate. For sorted subsets, each replicate PCR was loaded with approximately 190 ng genomic DNA, equivalent to about 30,000 T cell genomes. The purified libraries were quantified using a Qubit 3.0 fluorometer, sized with a Bioanalyzer 2100, and then quantified again using the KAPA Library Quantification kit. Every immunoSEQ 96-well plate was sequenced on a dedicated single-read 150-cycle Illumina NextSeq 550 flow cell. The paper's data handling went like this. Because the immunoSEQ output held only junctional sequences and lacked quality scores, the filtering could not match the filtering applied to full-length reads. Sequences were annotated with PyIR, a Python wrapper for IgBLAST v1.9, using IMGT germline references to assign V/J genes and CDR3. Reads were removed for weak V/J assignments (E-value above 1e-6), missing CDR3, stop codons, out-of-frame junctions, or ambiguous translated residues. A V3J clonotype was defined by an identical inferred V gene, J gene, and CDR3 amino acid sequence. The percentage overlap between two repertoires was calculated by dividing the number of shared unique clonotypes by the size of the smaller repertoire. Repertoire richness was assessed with RTK rarefaction, the Chao1 estimator, and Recon v2.1 estimates of unobserved clonotypes. Generation probabilities were computed with OLGA for all TCRbeta clonotypes obtained by the gDNA method from several donors. TCRdb re-hosts the immuneACCESS table, in-frame sequences only. Its copies lack some clones; in the studies checked, an unresolved V gene accounts for under half of them, and the cause for the rest is not known. D and trimming come from the DNA, and the V and J calls and clone size come from that table. A total of about 1,900,000 clones appear in this sample, approximately 94% of them only once. The ten largest account for approximately 1% of the sample.

The record originates from a study of shared clonotypes between healthy human individuals (dated by TCRdb to about 2020). With respect to the entire study: The cohort included three men and a couple of women between 18 and 49 years of age. For each donor, CD4 naive and CD4 memory were each given three plates, CD8 naive was given two plates, and CD8 memory was given one plate. To estimate repertoire size and how much clonotype sharing occurs between individuals, the study deeply sequenced the blood TCR repertoires of five healthy adults. Different laboratories and diverse techniques were used to prepare libraries and sequence TCR repertoires, to increase sequencing depth and limit assay-specific biases. Each donor's leukapheresis produced roughly between about 0.8 and 8.9 billion PBMCs.

Overall results and qualifications from the work: Pairwise subsampling led to the expectation that sequencing depth would affect the degree of clonotype sharing among donors. Compared with non-shared clonotypes, the clonotypes found in all four sorted-subset donors had higher generation probabilities. Only blood was sampled, and tissue TCR repertoires likely differ from those in blood. Rarefaction of sorted-subset datasets indicated incomplete sequencing despite the large sequencing depth. Naive subsets generally had larger estimated clonotype richness than memory subsets did. Sharing across a handful of donors was observed for 5% to 6.5% of naive CD4, over 3% of naive CD8, 2% to 2.5% of memory CD4, and roughly 0.4% of memory CD8 clonotypes. Because the study included a small number of donors, the genetic and exposure-history diversity represented was limited.

CD8 naive samples were obtained by positive selection for CCR7 among CD45RO-negative cells, yielding a CD45RA+CCR7+ population from which TemRA cells were excluded. The donors were healthy, HIV-negative adults with no recently reported acute infections or vaccinations. Only Caucasian adults living in Nashville, Tennessee, USA were represented among the donors. Blood was collected by leukapheresis, and PBMCs were isolated by Ficoll-Histopaque density gradient centrifugation and then cryopreserved in liquid nitrogen vapor phase. Analytical flow cytometry was used to check the purity and quantity of every magnetically sorted T cell population. Genomic DNA was isolated from every sorted fraction and measured by UV absorbance on a Nanodrop 2000c.

Material: naive CD8+ T cells sorted from blood. The cell subset or site label of this sample denotes: CD45RA+CCR7+. The receptor comes from a man younger than 35 in good health. Recombination linked TRBV7-2 to TRBJ2-7, and TRBD2 aligns with 16 junction nucleotides. The nucleotides are TGTGCCAGCAGCTCCGGGACTAGCGGGAGGGAGCCGGACTTC. Its protein is CASSSGTSGREPDF.